This is a list of T cell receptor beta chains from one sample in a study of shared clonotypes between healthy human individuals. Assay used: immunoSEQ multiplex PCR; TCRdb lists only in-frame clones, some missing. There are some 1,100,000 clones in the sample; approximately 80% occur only once, and 0.5% to 0.6% lies in the top ten. Sequencing input: memory CD4+ T cells from PBMCs. These receptors were collected from a man aged 18 to 30 in good health. Some clones in this sample may be carry-over from other donors' samples. Both conserved end residues are trimmed from each CDR3. The order of the fields is J gene, CDR3 length, V gene, CDR3 protein.

TRBJ2-4,13,TRBV6-5,ASSKGQGAPNIQY
TRBJ2-7,12,TRBV6-5,ASRTGTSGGEQY
TRBJ1-2,10,TRBV29-1,SGGTGGYGYT
TRBJ2-1,12,TRBV30,AWDPGQGYNEQF
TRBJ1-5,15,TRBV10-3,ATGTARDLYSNQPQH
TRBJ1-1,14,TRBV28,ASSFLRDGTHTEAF
TRBJ1-4,9,TRBV20-1,SASNPQDSA
TRBJ2-7,11,TRBV7-2,ASSLGPEYEQY
TRBJ1-2,13,TRBV6-5,ASSYGVGAGYGYT
TRBJ1-1,11,TRBV7-3,ASSAQPNTEAF
TRBJ2-7,14,TRBV7-2,ASSPRRTSSRYEQY
TRBJ1-3,13,TRBV28,ASSLTRRRGNTIY
TRBJ1-1,9,TRBV28,ASSWDTEAF
TRBJ1-1,12,TRBV7-8,ASSWGDSGTEAF